This TCR beta chain appears in the sequencing data of a study of T cell responses to AZD1222 COVID-19 vaccine. This CDR3 comprises 11 residues. As regards this clone: The antigen is undetermined.

The assay was immunoSEQ multiplex PCR, and TCRdb's table has in-frame clones only and misses some. The table lists roughly 84,000 clones, around 90% of them singletons, with approximately 1.5% in the top ten. General study findings and limits: Recipients of two AZD1222 doses showed rising Spike-specific TCR breadth and depth. The donor cohort was predominantly white British with a female majority, and clonal diversity may have been underestimated. Repertoire sampling occurred only after the peak T cell response.

The chain is built from TRBV21-1 and TRBJ2-1; the table's TRBD2 call for D was not verified on the DNA. TRBV21-1 is given as a pseudogene. The TCR sequence derives from an adult in good health. The source was peripheral blood, collected on day 0 of AZD1222 vaccination. Here the CDR3 DNA reads TGTGCCAGCAATCTTCACAATGAGCAGTTCTTC. Its protein is CASNLHNEQFF.